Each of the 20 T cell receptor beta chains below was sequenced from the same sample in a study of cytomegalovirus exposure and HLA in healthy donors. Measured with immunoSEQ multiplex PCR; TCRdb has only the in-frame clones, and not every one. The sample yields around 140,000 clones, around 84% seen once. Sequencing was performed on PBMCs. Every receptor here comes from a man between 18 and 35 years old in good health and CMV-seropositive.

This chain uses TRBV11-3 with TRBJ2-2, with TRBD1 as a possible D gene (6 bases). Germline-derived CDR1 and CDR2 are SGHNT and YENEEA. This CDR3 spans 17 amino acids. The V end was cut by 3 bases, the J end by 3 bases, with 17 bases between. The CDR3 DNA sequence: TGTGCCAGCAGCTTTTCAGGATGGGACAAGTACACCGGGGAGCTGTTTTTT. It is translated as CASSFSGWDKYTGELFF. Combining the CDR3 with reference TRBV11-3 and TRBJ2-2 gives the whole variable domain EAGVVQSPRYKIIEKKQPVAFWCNPISGHNTLYWYLQNLGQGPELLIRYENEEAVDDSQLPKDRFSAERLKGVDSTLKIQPAELGDSAVYLCASSFSGWDKYTGELFFGEGSRLTVL.

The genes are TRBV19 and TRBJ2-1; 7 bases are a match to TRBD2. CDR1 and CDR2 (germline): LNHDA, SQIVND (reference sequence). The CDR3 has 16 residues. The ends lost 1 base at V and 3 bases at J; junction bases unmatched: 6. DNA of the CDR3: TGTGCCAGTAGTATAGGAGCGGGAAGAAGCTACAATGAGCAGTTCTTC. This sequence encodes CASSIGAGRSYNEQFF.

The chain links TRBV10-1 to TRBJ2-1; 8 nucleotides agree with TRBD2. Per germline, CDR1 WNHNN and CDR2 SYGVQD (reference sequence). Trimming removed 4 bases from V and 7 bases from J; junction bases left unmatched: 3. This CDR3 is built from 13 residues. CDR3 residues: CASSAASGNEQFF. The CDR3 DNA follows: TGCGCCAGCAGTGCGGCTAGCGGGAATGAGCAGTTCTTC.

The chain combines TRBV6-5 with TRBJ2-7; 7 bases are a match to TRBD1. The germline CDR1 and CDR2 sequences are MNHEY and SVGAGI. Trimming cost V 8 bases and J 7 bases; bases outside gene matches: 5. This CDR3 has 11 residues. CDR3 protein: CASSAGGEQYF. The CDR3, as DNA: TGTGCCAGCTCAGCAGGGGGAGAGCAGTACTTC.

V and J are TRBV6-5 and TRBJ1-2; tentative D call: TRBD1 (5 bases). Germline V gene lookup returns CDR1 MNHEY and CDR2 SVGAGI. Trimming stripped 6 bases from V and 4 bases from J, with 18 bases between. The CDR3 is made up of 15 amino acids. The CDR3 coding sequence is TGTGCCAGCAGGACCAATGGGGCACTCAGCTATGGCTACACCTTC. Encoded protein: CASRTNGALSYGYTF.

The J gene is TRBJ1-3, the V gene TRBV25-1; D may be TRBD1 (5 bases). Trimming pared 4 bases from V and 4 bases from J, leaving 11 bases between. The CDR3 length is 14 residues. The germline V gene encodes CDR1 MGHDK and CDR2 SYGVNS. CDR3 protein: CASSVGGQGNTIYF. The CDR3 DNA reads TGTGCCAGCAGTGTCGGCGGACAAGGAAACACCATATATTTT.

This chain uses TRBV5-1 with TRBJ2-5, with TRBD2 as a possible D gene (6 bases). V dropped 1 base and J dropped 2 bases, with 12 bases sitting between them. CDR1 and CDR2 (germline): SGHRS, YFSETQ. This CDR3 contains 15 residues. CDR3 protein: CASSLSRGLQETQYF. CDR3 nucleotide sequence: TGCGCCAGCAGCTTGAGCCGGGGACTTCAAGAGACCCAGTACTTC.

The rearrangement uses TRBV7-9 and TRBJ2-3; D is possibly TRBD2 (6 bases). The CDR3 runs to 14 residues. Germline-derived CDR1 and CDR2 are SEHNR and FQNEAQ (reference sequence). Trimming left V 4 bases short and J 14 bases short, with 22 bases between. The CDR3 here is CASSSRGSTWGGYF. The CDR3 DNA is TGTGCCAGCAGCTCGCGGGGCAGCACATGGGGTGGGTATTTT. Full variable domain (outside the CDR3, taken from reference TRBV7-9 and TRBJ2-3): DTGVSQNPRHKITKRGQNVTFRCDPISEHNRLYWYRQTLGQGPEFLTYFQNEAQLEKSRLLSDRFSAERPKGSFSTLEIQRTEQGDSAMYLCASSSRGSTWGGYFGPGTRLTVL.

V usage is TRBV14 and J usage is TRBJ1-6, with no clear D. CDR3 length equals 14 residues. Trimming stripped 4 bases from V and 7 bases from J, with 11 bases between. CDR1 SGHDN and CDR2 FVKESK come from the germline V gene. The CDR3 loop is CASSLTLTNSPLHF. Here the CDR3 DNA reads TGTGCCAGCAGCCTGACTTTAACAAATTCACCCCTCCACTTT. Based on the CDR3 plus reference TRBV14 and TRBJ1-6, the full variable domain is EAGVTQFPSHSVIEKGQTVTLRCDPISGHDNLYWYRRVMGKEIKFLLHFVKESKQDESGMPNNRFLAERTGGTYSTLKVQPAELEDSGVYFCASSLTLTNSPLHFGNGTRLTVT.

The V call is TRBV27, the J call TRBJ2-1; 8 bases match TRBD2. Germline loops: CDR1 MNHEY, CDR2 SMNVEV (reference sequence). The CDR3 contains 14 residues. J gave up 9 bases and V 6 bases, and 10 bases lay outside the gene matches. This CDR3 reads CASRAGVAVGEQFF. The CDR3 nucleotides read TGTGCCAGCAGAGCGGGGGTGGCCGTGGGTGAGCAGTTCTTC.

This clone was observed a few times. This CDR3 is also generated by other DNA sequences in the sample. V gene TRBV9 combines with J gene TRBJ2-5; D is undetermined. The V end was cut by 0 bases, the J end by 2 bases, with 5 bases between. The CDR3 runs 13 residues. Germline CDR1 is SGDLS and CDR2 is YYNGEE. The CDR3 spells CASSVAPQETQYF. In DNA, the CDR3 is TGTGCCAGCAGCGTAGCTCCTCAAGAGACCCAGTACTTC.

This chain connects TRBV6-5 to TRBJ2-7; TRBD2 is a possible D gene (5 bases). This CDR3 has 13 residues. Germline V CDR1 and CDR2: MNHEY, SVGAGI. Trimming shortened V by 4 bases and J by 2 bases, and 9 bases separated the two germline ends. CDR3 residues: CASSLTTAYEQYF. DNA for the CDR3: TGTGCCAGCAGTTTGACTACAGCCTACGAGCAGTACTTC.

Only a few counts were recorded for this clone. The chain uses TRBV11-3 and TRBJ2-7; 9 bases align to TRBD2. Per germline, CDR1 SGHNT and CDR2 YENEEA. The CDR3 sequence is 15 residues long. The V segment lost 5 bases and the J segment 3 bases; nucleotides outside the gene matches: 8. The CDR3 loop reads CASSDVTSGNYEQYF. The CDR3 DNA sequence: TGTGCCAGCAGCGACGTGACTAGCGGAAACTACGAGCAGTACTTC.

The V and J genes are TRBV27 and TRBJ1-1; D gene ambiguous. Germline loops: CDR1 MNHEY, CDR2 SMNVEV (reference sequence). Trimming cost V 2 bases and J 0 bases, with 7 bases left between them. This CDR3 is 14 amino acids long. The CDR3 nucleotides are TGTGCCAGCAGTTTAACAGCCGTGAACACTGAAGCTTTCTTT. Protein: CASSLTAVNTEAFF.

The CDR3 sequence is CASRPLTSVTTNTGELFF. The CDR3 DNA sequence: TGTGCCAGCAGGCCCCTGACTAGCGTCACAACGAACACCGGGGAGCTGTTTTTT. V is TRBV5-6 and J is TRBJ2-2, with TRBD2 matching 8 bases. CDR1 and CDR2 (germline): SGHDT, YYEEEE. The CDR3 loop spans 18 amino acids. V lost 5 bases to trimming and J lost 0 bases; unmatched junction nucleotides: 12.

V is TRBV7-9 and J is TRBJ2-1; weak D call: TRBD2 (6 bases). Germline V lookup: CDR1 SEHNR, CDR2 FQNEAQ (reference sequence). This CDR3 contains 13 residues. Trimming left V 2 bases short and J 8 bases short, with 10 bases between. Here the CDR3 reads CASSLSGSDEQFF. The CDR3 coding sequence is TGTGCCAGCAGCTTATCCGGGAGCGATGAGCAGTTCTTC.

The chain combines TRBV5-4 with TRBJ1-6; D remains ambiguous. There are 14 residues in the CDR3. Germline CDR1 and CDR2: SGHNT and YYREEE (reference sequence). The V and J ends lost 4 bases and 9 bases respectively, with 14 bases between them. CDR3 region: CASSPGVLGSPLHF. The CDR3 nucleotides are TGTGCCAGCAGCCCCGGGGTTCTTGGTTCACCCCTCCACTTT.

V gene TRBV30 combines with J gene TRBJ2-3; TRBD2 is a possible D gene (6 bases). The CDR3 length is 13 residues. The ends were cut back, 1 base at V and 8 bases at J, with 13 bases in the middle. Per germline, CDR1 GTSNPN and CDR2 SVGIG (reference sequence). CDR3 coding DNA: TGTGCCTGGAGTGCTTTCCGGGACTCTACGCAGTATTTT. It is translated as CAWSAFRDSTQYF.

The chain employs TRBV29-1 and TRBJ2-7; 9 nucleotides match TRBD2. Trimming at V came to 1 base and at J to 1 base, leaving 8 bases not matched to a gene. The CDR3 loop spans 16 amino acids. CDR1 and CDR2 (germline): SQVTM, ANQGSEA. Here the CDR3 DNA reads TGCAGCGTTGAAGGGCCTTCTACTAGCGGGTCCTACGAGCAGTACTTC. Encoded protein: CSVEGPSTSGSYEQYF.

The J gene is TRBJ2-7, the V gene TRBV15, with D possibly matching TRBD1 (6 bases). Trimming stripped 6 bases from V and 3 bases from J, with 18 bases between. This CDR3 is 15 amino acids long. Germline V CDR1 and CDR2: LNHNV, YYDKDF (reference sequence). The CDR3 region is CATRKGPGDFYEQYF. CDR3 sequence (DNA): TGTGCCACCAGAAAGGGGCCAGGGGATTTCTACGAGCAGTACTTC.